The 27 T cell receptor beta chains below were found in one sample sequenced in a study of blood T cells in healthy people across ages (dated by TCRdb to between 2014 and 2017). The library was produced with 5' RACE. Sequencing was performed on an Illumina HiSeq 2500. A second PCR of roughly 6 to 11 cycles was run with a J-beta primer mix and a sample-barcoded 5' primer. Through fastp at Q25 and MiXCR, TCRdb rebuilt clones from the public reads, retaining in-frame beta chains. Every CDR3 protein is listed once, alongside the most common genes and DNA of its rows. The sample table holds about 1.1 million distinct CDR3 sequences, of which about two fifths were seen once. The ten largest clones add up to about 12% of the sample. Source material: blood. These receptors were taken from a man aged 18 to 30 in good health.

The chain employs TRBV13 and TRBJ1-1; the match to TRBD1 covers 11 bases. The germline V gene encodes CDR1 PRHDT and CDR2 FYEKMQ (reference sequence). CDR3 length: 15 residues. After removal of 5 bases from V and 7 bases from J, the junction contained 9 bases not matched to a gene. CDR3 in DNA: TGTGCCAGCAGCACTCTGGACAGGGGGCAGGGTGAAGCTTTCTTT. The encoded protein is CASSTLDRGQGEAFF. The variable domain in full, with the rest retrieved from reference TRBV13 and TRBJ1-1, is AAGVIQSPRHLIKEKRETATLKCYPIPRHDTVYWYQQGPGQDPQFLISFYEKMQSDKGSIPDRFSAQQFSDYHSELNMSSLELGDSALYFCASSTLDRGQGEAFFGQGTRLTVV.

In its sample, this clonotype was seen a few times. CDR3 DNA sequence: TGCGCCAGCAGCTTGGAGGTGGTCGGACAGAAACAAGCTTTCTTT. Protein product: CASSLEVVGQKQAFF. The chain employs TRBV5-1 and TRBJ1-1; D perhaps matches TRBD1 (6 bases). CDR1 SGHRS and CDR2 YFSETQ come from the germline V gene. The CDR3 has 15 amino acids. V lost 0 bases, J lost 9 bases, and 18 bases lay in between.

CDR3: CASSLEYKHF. The CDR3 region has the DNA TGTGCCAGCAGCTTGGAATATAAGCATTTT. The J gene is TRBJ1-5, the V gene TRBV5-5; D ambiguous. The CDR3 spans 10 residues. Per germline, CDR1 SGHKS and CDR2 YYEKEE (reference sequence). The ends were cut back, 0 bases at V and 14 bases at J, with 6 bases in the middle.

This clonotype appeared a few times. The chain has TRBV5-1 and TRBJ2-6; D not certain. The CDR3 extends over 16 amino acids. Trimming took off 2 bases at V and 0 bases at J, with 9 bases between the two ends. Germline lookup yields CDR1 SGHRS and CDR2 YFSETQ. The CDR3 DNA reads as TGCGCCAGCAGCTTCGACGGTGCCTCTGGGGCCAACGTCCTGACTTTC. Translating it yields CASSFDGASGANVLTF.

This clonotype has more than one count but fewer than ten. The chain employs TRBV12-3 or TRBV12-4 and TRBJ2-7; weak D call: TRBD2 (5 bases). Trimming took 6 bases from V and 7 from J, leaving 13 bases between them. The CDR3 covers 12 residues. In DNA, the CDR3 is TGTGCCAGCAGACCGGGATTCAATGAGCAGTACTTC. Residues: CASRPGFNEQYF.

The chain carries TRBV2 and TRBJ1-6; 7 nucleotides align to TRBD1. Germline CDR1 reads SNHLY; CDR2 reads FYNNEI. The CDR3 is 13 amino acids. Trimming cost V 7 bases and J 10 bases; bases outside gene matches: 7. The CDR3 spells CASNPTGYSPLHF. The CDR3 nucleotides read TGTGCCAGCAACCCGACAGGGTACTCACCCCTCCACTTT.

This clonotype was detected only a few times. The chain is built from TRBV5-1 and TRBJ2-7; D gene ambiguous. In germline, CDR1 is SGHRS, CDR2 YFSETQ. This CDR3 has 15 amino acids. V shed 2 bases and J shed 3 bases, with 15 bases lying between them. The CDR3, as DNA: TGCGCCAGCAGCTTTGGTTCACGTAATATCTACGAGCAGTACTTC. Amino acids: CASSFGSRNIYEQYF.

This clonotype was found a few times. The chain links TRBV20-1 to TRBJ2-3, with D possibly being TRBD2 (5 bases). The CDR3 runs to 15 residues. Trimming stripped 3 bases from V and 2 bases from J, with 15 bases between. Germline V gene sequence: CDR1 DFQATT, CDR2 SNEGSKA (reference sequence). The CDR3 sequence: CSASGLERFTDTQYF. The CDR3 region has the DNA TGCAGTGCTAGTGGACTGGAGCGGTTCACAGATACGCAGTATTTT.

In its sample, this clonotype was seen a few times. The chain links TRBV4-1 to TRBJ2-1; D is undetermined. This CDR3 is 14 amino acids long. Germline CDR1 and CDR2: MGHRA and YSYEKL. Trimming shortened V by 3 bases and J by 1 base, and 7 bases separated the two germline ends. The CDR3 loop reads CASSQVESYNEQFF. The DNA for the CDR3 is TGCGCCAGCAGCCAGGTAGAGTCCTACAATGAGCAGTTCTTC.

The V call is TRBV9, the J call TRBJ2-4; 8 bases match TRBD2. The junction had 8 bases not matched to a gene; V was cut back by 0 bases and J by 0 bases. The CDR3 extends over 18 amino acids. The germline V gene has CDR1 SGDLS and CDR2 YYNGEE. The CDR3 DNA follows: TGTGCCAGCAGCGTAGTAGCGGGACGATTCATAGCCAAAAACATTCAGTACTTC. It codes for CASSVVAGRFIAKNIQYF.

V and J are TRBV3-1 and TRBJ2-1; D is undetermined. The CDR3 covers 15 residues. CDR1 is LGHDT, CDR2 YNNKEL, per germline (reference sequence). The V end lost 1 base, the J end lost 2 bases, and 9 bases lay between the germline ends. The CDR3 sequence: CASSQVPGTYNEQFF. CDR3 in DNA: TGTGCCAGCAGCCAAGTTCCAGGAACCTACAATGAGCAGTTCTTC.

V and J are TRBV11-2 and TRBJ2-7, with 9 bases aligning to TRBD1. The junction had 4 bases not matched to a gene; V was cut back by 5 bases and J by 2 bases. The V gene's germline CDR1 is SGHAT and CDR2 FQNNGV. The CDR3 totals 14 residues. DNA of the CDR3: TGTGCCAGCAGCGTAGGGACAGGGCCCTACGAGCAGTACTTC. It codes for CASSVGTGPYEQYF.

For this clonotype: A much larger clone lies a single base off, so this may be a read error. The genes are TRBV5-1 and TRBJ2-1; 10 bases agree with TRBD1. This CDR3 has 15 residues. With 4 bases clipped from V and 8 bases from J, the junction kept 9 bases outside the gene matches. Germline loops: CDR1 SGHRS, CDR2 YFSETQ. The CDR3 region is CASSRTGGWMDEQFF. The CDR3 DNA reads TGCGCCAGCAGCCGGACAGGGGGATGGATGGATGAGCAGTTCTTC.

This clonotype was seen more than once but under ten times. The V call is TRBV20-1, the J call TRBJ1-1, with D tentatively TRBD1 (6 bases). CDR3 size: 15 residues. The germline V and J ends were trimmed by 3 bases and 8 bases, with 22 bases remaining between them. CDR1 is DFQATT, CDR2 SNEGSKA, per germline (reference sequence). Here the CDR3 DNA reads TGCAGTGCTAGCCCTCCACTCCAGGGGCGACACGAAGCTTTCTTT. Encoded protein: CSASPPLQGRHEAFF.

This clonotype was observed a handful of times. The chain employs TRBV11-2 and TRBJ2-7, with a tentative D call TRBD1 (6 bases). Germline values: CDR1 SGHAT, CDR2 FQNNGV. This CDR3 spans 14 amino acids. V dropped 3 bases and J dropped 3 bases, with 12 bases sitting between them. The CDR3 coding sequence is TGTGCCAGCAGCTTGTCTACAGGGATCTACGAGCAGTACTTC. It encodes CASSLSTGIYEQYF.

This clonotype was seen more than once but under ten times. This CDR3 reads CASSTDFQVLTDSPLHF. In nucleotides, the CDR3 is TGTGCCAGCAGCACAGACTTTCAGGTTTTGACAGATTCACCCCTCCACTTT. The J gene is TRBJ1-6, the V gene TRBV9; possible D gene TRBD1, 5 bases. V gave up 4 bases and J gave up 8 bases, with 22 bases separating them. In germline, CDR1 is SGDLS, CDR2 YYNGEE. The CDR3 is made up of 17 amino acids.

This clonotype was detected a few times. CDR3 in amino acids: CASSLTGKNSRFSYGYTF. The CDR3, as DNA: TGTGCCAGCAGTTTAACAGGGAAAAACTCTCGCTTCTCCTATGGCTACACCTTC. The chain recombines TRBV28 with TRBJ1-2; D is possibly TRBD1 (6 bases). Trimming took 2 bases from V and 4 from J, leaving 23 bases between them. Germline V gene sequence: CDR1 MDHEN, CDR2 SYDVKM. The CDR3 consists of 18 residues.

This clonotype came up a few times. The chain recombines TRBV20-1 with TRBJ1-5; D is unclear. CDR1 DFQATT and CDR2 SNEGSKA come from the germline V gene (reference sequence). The V gene lost 1 base and the J gene lost 3 bases, with 7 bases spanning the gap. The CDR3 extends over 13 amino acids. The DNA for the CDR3 is TGCAGTGCTAGAGTTACCCCCAATCAGCCCCAGCATTTT. Protein: CSARVTPNQPQHF.

J is TRBJ2-3 and V is TRBV5-1; no reliable D call. Trimming cost V 3 bases and J 2 bases, with 10 bases left between them. Germline CDR1 and CDR2: SGHRS and YFSETQ. The CDR3 runs to 14 residues. The CDR3 loop is CASSSGDPTDTQYF. CDR3 nucleotide sequence: TGCGCCAGCAGCTCGGGCGACCCCACAGATACGCAGTATTTT. The full variable domain, its missing parts supplied by reference TRBV5-1 and TRBJ2-3, is KAGVTQTPRYLIKTRGQQVTLSCSPISGHRSVSWYQQTPGQGLQFLFEYFSETQRNKGNFPGRFSGRQFSNSRSEMNVSTLELGDSALYLCASSSGDPTDTQYFGPGTRLTVL.

A remark on this clonotype: The junction shows a germline mismatch at one end, possibly a read error. The rearrangement joins TRBV5-8 to TRBJ1-5; 10 bases map to TRBD1. The length of the CDR3 is 16 residues. Germline V CDR1 and CDR2: SGHTS, YDEGEE. CDR3 bases: TGTGCCGGCAGCCAATATGGGACAGGGGCCGGTCAGCCCCAGCATTTT. Its protein product is CAGSQYGTGAGQPQHF.

This clonotype was seen a handful of times. This sequence joins TRBV29-1 and TRBJ1-4, with TRBD1 as a possible D gene (5 bases). From germline, CDR1 is SQVTM and CDR2 ANQGSEA. V lost 7 bases and J lost 8, with 11 bases in between. The CDR3 runs to 11 residues. CDR3 sequence: CSGGTSEKLFF. The CDR3 nucleotides read TGCAGCGGGGGGACCTCAGAAAAACTGTTTTTT.

The V and J genes are TRBV6-2 or TRBV6-3 and TRBJ2-2; D remains unclear. The CDR3 runs to 14 residues. Between the trimmed V and J ends, which lost 8 bases and 4 bases, there was a span of 14 bases. From germline, CDR1 is MNHEY and CDR2 SVGEGT. The CDR3 coding sequence is TGTGCCAGCCGGCGCTTCTCCGGCACCGGGGAGCTGTTTTTT. Translated: CASRRFSGTGELFF.

This chain joins TRBV2 and TRBJ1-4, with D uncertain. This CDR3 is built from 13 residues. Germline V gene data show CDR1 as SNHLY and CDR2 as FYNNEI. Trimming removed 8 bases from V and 1 base from J, with 8 bases in between. The CDR3 DNA reads as TGTGCCAGCGCCGGGGAAACTAATGAAAAACTGTTTTTT. This encodes CASAGETNEKLFF.

The gene calls are TRBV7-2 and TRBJ2-1; TRBD2 aligns across 7 bases. The CDR3 runs to 14 residues. Unmatched junction bases numbered 6, after V lost 5 bases and J lost 5 bases. Per the germline V gene, CDR1 is SGHTA and CDR2 is FQGNSA. The CDR3 here is CASSVVGGDNEQFF. CDR3 sequence (DNA): TGTGCCAGCAGCGTAGTGGGGGGGGACAATGAGCAGTTCTTC.

This rearrangement joins TRBV20-1 to TRBJ1-1; no clear D. V shed 3 bases and J shed 1 base, with 15 bases lying between them. Germline V CDR1 and CDR2: DFQATT, SNEGSKA (reference sequence). The length of the CDR3 is 15 residues. The chain's CDR3 is CSARGDGPANTEAFF. CDR3 bases: TGCAGTGCTAGGGGTGATGGACCGGCGAACACTGAAGCTTTCTTT.

J is TRBJ2-3 and V is TRBV9; D is ambiguous. Trimming stripped 2 bases from V and 1 base from J, with 8 bases between. CDR3 length: 14 residues. CDR1 is SGDLS, CDR2 YYNGEE, per germline. The chain's CDR3 is CASSVRLGTDTQYF. The DNA of the CDR3 is TGTGCCAGCAGCGTGAGATTAGGCACAGATACGCAGTATTTT.

On this clonotype itself: A much larger clone differs by one base, so this may be a read error. This chain connects TRBV4-2 to TRBJ2-7; D unclear. CDR3 length: 10 amino acids. V lost 6 bases and J lost 7, with 7 bases in between. From germline, CDR1 is LGHNA and CDR2 YNFKEQ. The CDR3 protein is CASRGNEQYF. Here the CDR3 DNA reads TGTGCCAGCAGGGGGAATGAGCAGTACTTC.